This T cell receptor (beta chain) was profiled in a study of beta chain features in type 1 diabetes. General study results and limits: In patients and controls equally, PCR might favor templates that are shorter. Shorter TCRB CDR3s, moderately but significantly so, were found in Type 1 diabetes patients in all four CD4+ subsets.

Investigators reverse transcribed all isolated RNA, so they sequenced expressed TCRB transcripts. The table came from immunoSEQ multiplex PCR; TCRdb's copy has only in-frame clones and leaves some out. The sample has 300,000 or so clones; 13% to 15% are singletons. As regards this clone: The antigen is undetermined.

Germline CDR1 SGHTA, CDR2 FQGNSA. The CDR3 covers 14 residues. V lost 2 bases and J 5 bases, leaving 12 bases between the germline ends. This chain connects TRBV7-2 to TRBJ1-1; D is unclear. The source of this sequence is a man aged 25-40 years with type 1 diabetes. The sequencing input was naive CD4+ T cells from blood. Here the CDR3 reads CASSLSVGGTEAFF. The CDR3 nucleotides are TGTGCCAGCAGCTTATCCGTCGGCGGAACTGAAGCTTTCTTT.